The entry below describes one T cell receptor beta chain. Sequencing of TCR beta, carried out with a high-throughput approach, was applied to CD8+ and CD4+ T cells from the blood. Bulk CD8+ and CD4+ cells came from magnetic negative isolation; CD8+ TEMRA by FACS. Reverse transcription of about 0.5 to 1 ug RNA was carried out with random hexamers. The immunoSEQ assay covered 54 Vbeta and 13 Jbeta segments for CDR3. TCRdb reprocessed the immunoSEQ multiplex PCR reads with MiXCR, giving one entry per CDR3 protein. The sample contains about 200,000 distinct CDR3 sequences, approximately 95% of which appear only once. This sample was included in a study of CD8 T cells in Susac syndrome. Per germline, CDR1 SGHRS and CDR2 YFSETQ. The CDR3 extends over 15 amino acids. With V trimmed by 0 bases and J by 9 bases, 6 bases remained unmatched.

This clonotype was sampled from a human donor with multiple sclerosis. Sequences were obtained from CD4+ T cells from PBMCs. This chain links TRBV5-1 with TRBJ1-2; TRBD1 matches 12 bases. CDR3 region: CASSLVQGQGASYTF. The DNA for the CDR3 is TGCGCCAGCAGCTTGGTTCAGGGACAGGGGGCAAGCTACACCTTC.